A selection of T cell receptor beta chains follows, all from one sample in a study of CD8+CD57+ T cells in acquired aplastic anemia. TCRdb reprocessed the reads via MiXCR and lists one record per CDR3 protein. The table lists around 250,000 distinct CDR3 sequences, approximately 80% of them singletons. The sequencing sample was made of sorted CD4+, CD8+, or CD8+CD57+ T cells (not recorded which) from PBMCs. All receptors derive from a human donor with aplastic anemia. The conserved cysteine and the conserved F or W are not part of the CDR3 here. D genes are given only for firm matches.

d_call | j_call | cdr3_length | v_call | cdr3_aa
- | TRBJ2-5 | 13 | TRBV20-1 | SARGFSGYQETQY
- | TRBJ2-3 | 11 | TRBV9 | ASGEGSDTQYF
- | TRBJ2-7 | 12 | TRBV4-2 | ASSRRGDPYEQY
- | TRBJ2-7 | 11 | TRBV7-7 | ASSLAETYEQY
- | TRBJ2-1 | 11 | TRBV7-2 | ASSFGGSHEQL
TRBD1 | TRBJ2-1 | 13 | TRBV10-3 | AIRAGTGLFNEQF
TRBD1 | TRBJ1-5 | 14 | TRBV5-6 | ASSPTGWVRNQPQH
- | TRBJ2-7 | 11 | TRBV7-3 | ASSFFDSYEQY
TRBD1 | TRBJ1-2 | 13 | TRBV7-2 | ASSTSGGADYGYT
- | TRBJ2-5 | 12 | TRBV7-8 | ATSRASGHETQY